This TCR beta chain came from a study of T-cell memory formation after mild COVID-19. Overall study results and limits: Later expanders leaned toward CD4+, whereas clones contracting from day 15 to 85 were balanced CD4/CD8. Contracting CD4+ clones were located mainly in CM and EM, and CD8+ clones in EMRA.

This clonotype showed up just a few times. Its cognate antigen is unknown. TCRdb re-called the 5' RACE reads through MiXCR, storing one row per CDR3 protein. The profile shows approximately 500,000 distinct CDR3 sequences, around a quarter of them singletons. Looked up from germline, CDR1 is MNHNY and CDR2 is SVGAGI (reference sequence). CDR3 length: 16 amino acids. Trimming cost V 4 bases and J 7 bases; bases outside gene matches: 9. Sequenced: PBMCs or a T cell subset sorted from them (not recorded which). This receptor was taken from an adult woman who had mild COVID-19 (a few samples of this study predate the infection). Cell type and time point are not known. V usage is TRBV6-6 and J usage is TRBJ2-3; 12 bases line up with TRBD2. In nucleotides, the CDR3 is TGTGCCAGCAGTTCTCAGACTAGCGGGAGAACAAATACGCAGTATTTT. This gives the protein CASSSQTSGRTNTQYF.